This passage covers 3 T cell receptor beta chains from one sample sequenced in a study of memory CD4+ T cells and cytomegalovirus serostatus. Generated by immunoSEQ multiplex PCR, the TCRdb table keeps only in-frame clones and is missing some. The repertoire holds 27,000 or so clones, with around 75% as singletons. The sort gate was single viable CD3+CD4+CD8-CD45RO+ cells for memory CD4+ T cells. Sample: memory CD4+ T cells from blood. The receptors shown here come from an adult in good health and CMV-seronegative.

The chain carries TRBV4-1 and TRBJ1-4; D gene unclear. The germline CDR1 and CDR2 sequences are MGHRA and YSYEKL. This CDR3 is built from 15 residues. Trimming took off 1 base at V and 5 bases at J, with 11 bases between the two ends. Here the CDR3 reads CASSQGAAGNEKLFF. The CDR3 DNA sequence: TGCGCCAGCAGCCAAGGGGCGGCGGGAAATGAAAAACTGTTTTTT.

The gene calls are TRBV18 and TRBJ2-7, with 9 bases identical to TRBD2. With V trimmed by 1 base and J by 2 bases, 0 bases remained unmatched. CDR3 size: 14 residues. Germline CDR1 KGHSH, CDR2 LQKENI. The CDR3 nucleotides are TGTGCCAGCTCACCACAGCGGGGGGCCTACGAGCAGTACTTC. Amino acid sequence: CASSPQRGAYEQYF.

This clone has a handful of counts. This chain uses TRBV18 with TRBJ1-4, with 7 bases that match TRBD1. Trimming removed 1 base from V and 6 bases from J; junction bases left unmatched: 8. The CDR3 runs to 16 residues. Germline V gene lookup returns CDR1 KGHSH and CDR2 LQKENI. This chain's CDR3 is CASSPQRAGGDEKLFF. The CDR3 region has the DNA TGTGCCAGCTCACCACAACGGGCAGGGGGAGATGAAAAACTGTTTTTT.